The 27 T cell receptor beta chains below come from one sample, sequenced in a study of shared clonotypes between healthy human individuals. Data came from immunoSEQ multiplex PCR; TCRdb stores just in-frame clones and leaves some out. The sample contains around 2,000,000 clones, approximately 94% of which appear only once. Naive CD8 cells comprised CD45RO-negative, CCR7-positively selected cells, excluding terminally differentiated effector memory CD45RA+ cells. Sequencing was performed on naive CD8+ T cells sorted from blood. These receptors were collected from a man aged 18 to 29 in good health.

V is TRBV7-8 and J is TRBJ2-7; 10 positions match TRBD2. The germline CDR1 and CDR2 sequences are SGHVS and FQNEAQ. This CDR3 is 19 amino acids long. V was pared by 2 bases and J by 5 bases, with 18 bases of the junction left unmatched. The chain's CDR3 is CASSLPPKTSGSSQDEQYF. The DNA of the CDR3 is TGTGCCAGCAGCTTACCCCCGAAGACTAGCGGGTCTTCTCAAGACGAGCAGTACTTC.

This clone was counted once. The chain is built from TRBV5-4 and TRBJ2-1; no clear D gene. The V and J ends lost 2 bases and 1 base respectively, with 7 bases between them. The CDR3 contains 14 residues. Germline values: CDR1 SGHNT, CDR2 YYREEE (reference sequence). The CDR3 region has the DNA TGTGCCAGCAGCTTAGGTCAGTCCTACAATGAGCAGTTCTTC. Protein: CASSLGQSYNEQFF.

This chain uses TRBV9 with TRBJ1-3, with TRBD1 matching 7 bases. This CDR3 comprises 16 residues. The J segment lost 8 bases and the V segment lost 4 bases, leaving 15 bases of the junction unmatched. Germline lookup yields CDR1 SGDLS and CDR2 YYNGEE. The CDR3 loop is CASSPLSLTGDDTIYF. As DNA, the CDR3 is TGTGCCAGCAGCCCATTGAGCCTAACAGGGGATGACACCATATATTTT.

This clone was seen just once. The chain carries TRBV27 and TRBJ2-5, with 8 bases matching TRBD2. Germline CDR1 is MNHEY and CDR2 is SMNVEV (reference sequence). This CDR3 has 16 amino acids. V lost 2 bases to trimming and J lost 4 bases; unmatched junction nucleotides: 9. The DNA of the CDR3 is TGTGCCAGCAGTTTAACCTTAGCGGGGCGAGGAGAGACCCAGTACTTC. Translation gives CASSLTLAGRGETQYF.

The chain is built from TRBV5-1 and TRBJ2-7, with D perhaps assigned TRBD1 or TRBD2 (5 bases each). The V end was cut by 4 bases, the J end by 0 bases, with 14 bases between. CDR3 length: 15 amino acids. Germline CDR1 is SGHRS and CDR2 is YFSETQ. CDR3 coding DNA: TGCGCCAGCAGCGCCTTACCGGGGCCCTCCTACGAGCAGTACTTC. This sequence encodes CASSALPGPSYEQYF.

This chain links TRBV2 with TRBJ2-1; a possible D gene is TRBD1 (5 bases). Trimming stripped 4 bases from V and 5 bases from J, with 12 bases between. This CDR3 comprises 14 residues. The germline CDR1 and CDR2 sequences are SNHLY and FYNNEI. CDR3 bases: TGTGCCAGCAGTGGGGCGGACAATAACAATGAGCAGTTCTTC. This encodes CASSGADNNNEQFF.

The genes are TRBV10-2 and TRBJ1-6; D is undetermined. This CDR3 region has 15 residues. CDR1 is WSHSY and CDR2 is SAAADI in the germline V gene. The V gene lost 4 bases and the J gene lost 8 bases, with 15 bases spanning the gap. The CDR3 region is CASSGGTPGHSPLHF. The CDR3 nucleotides read TGCGCCAGCAGTGGAGGTACACCCGGACATTCACCCCTCCACTTT.

The chain joins TRBV5-1 to TRBJ1-1, with D possibly matching TRBD1 (6 bases). The CDR3 is 14 amino acids. From germline, CDR1 is SGHRS and CDR2 YFSETQ. V was cut by 4 bases and J by 4 bases, with 14 bases left in between. The CDR3 DNA follows: TGCGCCAGCAGCAGCACAGGGCCGGGCACTGAAGCTTTCTTT. Translated: CASSSTGPGTEAFF.

The chain uses TRBV7-9 and TRBJ1-6, with D unclear. V was trimmed by 1 base and J by 0 bases, leaving 7 bases between them. This CDR3 region has 16 residues. Germline loops: CDR1 SEHNR, CDR2 FQNEAQ (reference sequence). Here the CDR3 reads CASSLEGRSYNSPLHF. In nucleotides, the CDR3 is TGTGCCAGCAGCTTAGAGGGCCGCTCCTATAATTCACCCCTCCACTTT.

The gene calls are TRBV27 and TRBJ1-1, with a weak D call TRBD1 (5 bases). This CDR3 comprises 16 residues. Trimming took 2 bases from V and 5 from J, leaving 18 bases between them. Per germline, CDR1 MNHEY and CDR2 SMNVEV (reference sequence). In DNA, the CDR3 is TGTGCCAGCAGTTTAGTTCCAGGGATCATAGTAACTGAAGCTTTCTTT. Translating gives CASSLVPGIIVTEAFF.

The genes are TRBV6-1 and TRBJ1-5; 10 positions agree with TRBD1. The length of the CDR3 is 15 residues. V shed 6 bases and J 2 bases; nucleotides not matched to a gene: 4. CDR1 and CDR2 from the germline V gene are MNHNS and SASEGT. The CDR3 spells CASRETGGGNQPQHF. CDR3 bases: TGTGCCAGCAGGGAGACAGGGGGCGGCAATCAGCCCCAGCATTTT.

V gene TRBV27 combines with J gene TRBJ2-5; possibly TRBD2 for D (6 bases). The ends were cut back, 2 bases at V and 5 bases at J, with 18 bases in the middle. Germline loops: CDR1 MNHEY, CDR2 SMNVEV (reference sequence). The CDR3 sequence is 16 residues long. The CDR3 loop is CASSLSNEGTQETQYF. The CDR3 DNA follows: TGTGCCAGCAGTTTAAGTAACGAAGGGACTCAGGAGACCCAGTACTTC.

About this clone itself: This same CDR3 is encoded by further DNA sequences in the sample. J is TRBJ2-7 and V is TRBV6-5, with 8 bases matching TRBD2. Germline V gives CDR1 MNHEY, CDR2 SVGAGI. This CDR3 contains 14 residues. Losses at the gene ends were 6 bases for V and 2 bases for J; bases not matched to a gene: 6. In DNA, the CDR3 is TGTGCCAGCAGCTCCAGCGGGGGCACCTACGAGCAGTACTTC. Translating gives CASSSSGGTYEQYF.

This chain uses TRBV4-3 with TRBJ2-1; tentatively, D is TRBD2 (5 bases). The germline CDR1 and CDR2 sequences are LGHNA and YSLEER. Trimming pared 4 bases from V and 8 bases from J, leaving 18 bases between. The CDR3 covers 15 residues. CDR3 amino acids: CASSRIMGDGDEQFF. CDR3 in DNA: TGCGCCAGCAGCCGGATCATGGGAGACGGCGATGAGCAGTTCTTC.

The chain is built from TRBV27 and TRBJ2-1; 8 nucleotides agree with TRBD2. The CDR3 length is 15 residues. The germline V gene encodes CDR1 MNHEY and CDR2 SMNVEV (reference sequence). J gave up 9 bases and V 5 bases, and 12 bases lay outside the gene matches. Here the CDR3 DNA reads TGTGCCAGCAGTCTGGAACCTAGCGGGTTACCTGAGCAGTTCTTC. It codes for CASSLEPSGLPEQFF.

This clone has a single count. The chain links TRBV9 to TRBJ2-2; D is possibly TRBD2 (6 bases). V was pared by 0 bases and J by 5 bases, with 8 bases between. CDR1 and CDR2 from the germline V gene are SGDLS and YYNGEE. The length of the CDR3 is 14 residues. CDR3 in amino acids: CASSVAAGTGELFF. The CDR3 coding sequence is TGTGCCAGCAGCGTAGCCGCGGGGACCGGGGAGCTGTTTTTT.

This clone was observed a handful of times. The chain combines TRBV25-1 with TRBJ1-1; D ambiguous. Trimming stripped 3 bases from V and 1 base from J, with 6 bases between. Germline-derived CDR1 and CDR2 are MGHDK and SYGVNS. This CDR3 is 13 amino acids long. The CDR3 nucleotides read TGTGCCAGCAGTGATTGGGGGAACACTGAAGCTTTCTTT. It encodes CASSDWGNTEAFF. Based on the CDR3 plus reference TRBV25-1 and TRBJ1-1, the full variable domain is EADIYQTPRYLVIGTGKKITLECSQTMGHDKMYWYQQDPGMELHLIHYSYGVNSTEKGDLSSESTVSRIRTEHFPLTLESARPSHTSQYLCASSDWGNTEAFFGQGTRLTVV.

This rearrangement joins TRBV19 to TRBJ1-1; D is uncertain. The CDR3 runs to 13 residues. Trimming removed 3 bases from V and 5 bases from J, with 10 bases in between. Germline V gene sequence: CDR1 LNHDA, CDR2 SQIVND (reference sequence). CDR3 coding DNA: TGTGCCAGTAGTATCCTTTTGGGGACTGAAGCTTTCTTT. Its translation is CASSILLGTEAFF. Variable domain in full (rest from reference TRBV19 and TRBJ1-1): DGGITQSPKYLFRKEGQNVTLSCEQNLNHDAMYWYRQDPGQGLRLIYYSQIVNDFQKGDIAEGYSVSREKKESFPLTVTSAQKNPTAFYLCASSILLGTEAFFGQGTRLTVV.

The chain is built from TRBV14 and TRBJ1-1; D may be TRBD1 (6 bases). The CDR3 covers 15 residues. Germline values: CDR1 SGHDN, CDR2 FVKESK. V was clipped by 4 bases and J by 11 bases, with 23 bases between them. The CDR3 DNA reads TGTGCCAGCAGCCCAGCGGTCCTCCTCTCTAGGGGGGCTTTCTTT. Protein product: CASSPAVLLSRGAFF.

The J gene is TRBJ1-5, the V gene TRBV30, with a possible D match to TRBD1 (5 bases). The CDR3 extends over 13 amino acids. The V gene lost 0 bases and the J gene lost 4 bases, with 7 bases spanning the gap. Germline values: CDR1 GTSNPN, CDR2 SVGIG (reference sequence). In DNA form, the CDR3 reads TGTGCCTGGAGTGTACAGGCGAATCAGCCCCAGCATTTT. The encoded protein is CAWSVQANQPQHF.

This chain joins TRBV9 and TRBJ2-1, with 12 bases aligning to TRBD2. The V gene end was trimmed by 2 bases and the J gene end by 5 bases; junction bases not matched to a gene: 5. The CDR3 runs to 16 residues. Germline values: CDR1 SGDLS, CDR2 YYNGEE. The CDR3 coding sequence is TGTGCCAGCAGCGTCTCGACTAGCGGGAGACACAATGAGCAGTTCTTC. It specifies CASSVSTSGRHNEQFF.

Remarks on this clone: In the same sample, other DNA sequences code for this CDR3. The chain is built from TRBV7-8 and TRBJ2-1; D is ambiguous. Germline V CDR1 and CDR2: SGHVS, FQNEAQ. The CDR3 is made up of 14 amino acids. V was trimmed by 0 bases and J by 3 bases, leaving 6 bases between them. CDR3 residues: CASSLAGSYNEQFF. DNA of the CDR3: TGTGCCAGCAGCTTAGCGGGCAGCTACAATGAGCAGTTCTTC.

A note on this clone: Other DNA sequences in the same sample also yield this CDR3. The V gene is TRBV11-2, the J gene TRBJ2-7; possible D gene TRBD1, 5 bases. The CDR3 is 13 amino acids. V gave up 1 base and J gave up 3 bases, with 7 bases separating them. Germline V CDR1 and CDR2: SGHAT, FQNNGV. DNA of the CDR3: TGTGCCAGCAGCTTAGCACAGGACTACGAGCAGTACTTC. This gives the protein CASSLAQDYEQYF.

The chain links TRBV27 to TRBJ1-1, with D maybe TRBD1 (6 bases). Germline CDR1 and CDR2: MNHEY and SMNVEV (reference sequence). Trimming pared 7 bases from V and 0 bases from J, leaving 15 bases between. The CDR3 length is 15 residues. CDR3 nucleotide sequence: TGTGCCAGCACCCGTAGGGGGGGAATGAACACTGAAGCTTTCTTT. It specifies CASTRRGGMNTEAFF.

The gene calls are TRBV19 and TRBJ1-5; D gene unclear. The CDR3 totals 15 residues. CDR1 and CDR2 from the germline V gene are LNHDA and SQIVND (reference sequence). V lost 7 bases, J lost 0 bases, and 13 bases lay in between. The DNA for the CDR3 is TGTGCCAGTATCTTTAGTCAAGATAGCAATCAGCCCCAGCATTTT. This gives the protein CASIFSQDSNQPQHF.

The rearrangement joins TRBV23-1 to TRBJ2-2; D unclear. TRBV23-1 falls under the ORF class, with uncertain function. V dropped 8 bases and J dropped 1 base, with 11 bases sitting between them. CDR3 length: 14 residues. CDR3 in amino acids: CASVTRKNTGELFF. The CDR3 DNA reads TGCGCCAGCGTCACCAGAAAGAACACCGGGGAGCTGTTTTTT.

In its sample, this clone was seen once. The chain uses TRBV27 and TRBJ1-1; a possible D gene is TRBD1 (6 bases). In germline, CDR1 is MNHEY, CDR2 SMNVEV (reference sequence). Trimming shortened V by 7 bases and J by 1 base, and 13 bases separated the two germline ends. There are 14 residues in the CDR3. CDR3 DNA: TGTGCCAGCACCCTTGGGGGGCCGAACACTGAAGCTTTCTTT. Translated: CASTLGGPNTEAFF.